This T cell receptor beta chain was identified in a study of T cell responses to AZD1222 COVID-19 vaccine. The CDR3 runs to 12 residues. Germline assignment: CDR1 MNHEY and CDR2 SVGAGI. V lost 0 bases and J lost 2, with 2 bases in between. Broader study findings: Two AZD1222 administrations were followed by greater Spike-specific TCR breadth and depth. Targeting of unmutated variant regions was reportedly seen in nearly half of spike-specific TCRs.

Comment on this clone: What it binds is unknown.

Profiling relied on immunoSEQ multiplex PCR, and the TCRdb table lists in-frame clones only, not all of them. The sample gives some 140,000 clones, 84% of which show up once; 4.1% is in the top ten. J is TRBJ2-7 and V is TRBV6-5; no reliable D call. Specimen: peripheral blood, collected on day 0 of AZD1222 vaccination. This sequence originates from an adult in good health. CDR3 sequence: CASSYSTYEQYF. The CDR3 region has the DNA TGTGCCAGCAGTTACTCGACCTACGAGCAGTACTTC.